This T cell receptor (beta chain) was profiled in a study of shared clonotypes between healthy human individuals. Data came from immunoSEQ multiplex PCR; TCRdb stores just in-frame clones and leaves some out. The sample includes more than 2,000,000 clones, 85% to 95% seen only once; the top ten take approximately 0.4%. Sequencing used naive CD4+ T cells from PBMCs. Subset denoted: CD45RA+ positively selected. The clonotype was recovered from a man aged 18 to 30 in good health. Some clones in this sample may be carry-over from other donors' samples.

The CDR3: CAWRGAGPTYEQYF. CDR3 bases: TGTGCCTGGAGGGGGGCAGGGCCTACCTACGAGCAGTACTTC. This rearrangement joins TRBV30 to TRBJ2-7; possibly TRBD1 for D (6 bases). The CDR3 runs to 14 residues. V was clipped by 3 bases and J by 2 bases, with 14 bases between them. CDR1 is GTSNPN and CDR2 is SVGIG in the germline V gene (reference sequence).